Listed below are T cell receptor delta chains from one sample, sequenced in a study of Vδ1+ human thymocytes. TCRdb made new clone calls on the multiplex PCR reads using CATT. The sample lists around 76,000 delta-chain clones; 30% to 40% were seen once. Input material: Vdelta1+ gamma-delta thymocytes from the thymus. The receptor source for this set is a boy under two years old who had congenital heart surgery. Each CDR3 is given with its conserved first and last residue. The D gene is left open where the match is weak. Rows may omit the clone size; those that give it use once, few, many or a size class.

abundance: NA; j_gene: TRDJ1; v_gene: TRDV1; d_gene: TRDD3; CDR3aa: CALGVSFPNVGDTEYTDKLIF; CDR3nt: TGTGCTCTTGGGGTTTCCTTTCCTAACGTGGGGGATACGGAGTACACCGATAAACTCATCTTT
abundance: NA; j_gene: TRDJ1; v_gene: TRDV1; d_gene: TRDD3; CDR3aa: CAVGGIRPGLHTDKLIF; CDR3nt: TGTGCTGTTGGGGGAATACGCCCCGGGTTACACACCGATAAACTCATCTTT
abundance: NA; j_gene: TRDJ1; v_gene: TRDV1; d_gene: NA; CDR3aa: CALGETWGSGCTDKLIF; CDR3nt: TGTGCTCTTGGGGAAACCTGGGGCTCGGGATGCACCGATAAACTCATCTTT
abundance: few; j_gene: TRDJ1; v_gene: TRDV1; d_gene: TRDD2; CDR3aa: CALGELQVPTSLQTSYTDKLIF; CDR3nt: TGTGCTCTTGGGGAACTTCAGGTTCCTACTTCCTTACAGACTTCTTACACCGATAAACTCATCTTT
abundance: NA; j_gene: TRDJ2; v_gene: TRDV1; d_gene: NA; CDR3aa: CALGEATLSDEDDTTAQLFF; CDR3nt: TGTGCTCTTGGGGAAGCCACCTTGTCCGATGAGGATGATACGACAGCACAACTCTTCTTT
abundance: NA; j_gene: TRDJ1; v_gene: TRDV1; d_gene: TRDD3; CDR3aa: CALGTHWGIQQDDKLIF; CDR3nt: TGTGCTCTTGGGACACACTGGGGGATACAGCAGGACGATAAACTCATCTTT
abundance: few; j_gene: TRDJ1; v_gene: TRDV1; d_gene: NA; CDR3aa: CALGEPLGGADKLIF; CDR3nt: TGTGCTCTTGGGGAACCCCTCGGAGGGGCCGATAAACTCATCTTT
abundance: few; j_gene: TRDJ1; v_gene: TRDV1; d_gene: NA; CDR3aa: CALGLVPGATTDKLIF; CDR3nt: TGTGCTCTTGGATTGGTGCCTGGGGCCACGACCGATAAACTCATCTTT
abundance: NA; j_gene: TRDJ1; v_gene: TRDV1; d_gene: TRDD3; CDR3aa: CALGELVAYWGIRSADKLIF; CDR3nt: TGTGCTCTTGGGGAACTTGTGGCTTACTGGGGGATACGGTCTGCCGATAAACTCATCTTT
abundance: few; j_gene: TRDJ1; v_gene: TRDV1; d_gene: NA; CDR3aa: CALGDPPNFLFSLGPSDKLIF; CDR3nt: TGTGCTCTTGGGGACCCCCCAAACTTCCTTTTTTCACTGGGTCCCTCCGATAAACTCATCTTT
abundance: NA; j_gene: TRDJ1; v_gene: TRDV1; d_gene: NA; CDR3aa: CALGEQSSSTNTRDAGADKLIF; CDR3nt: TGTGCTCTTGGGGAACAGTCTTCCTCAACTAACACCCGTGATGCGGGCGCCGATAAACTCATCTTT
abundance: NA; j_gene: TRDJ1; v_gene: TRDV1; d_gene: NA; CDR3aa: CALGDPGYTDKLIF; CDR3nt: TGTGCTCTTGGGGATCCTGGTTACACCGATAAACTCATCTTT
abundance: NA; j_gene: TRDJ1; v_gene: TRDV1; d_gene: NA; CDR3aa: CALGTPLPTVGGYKADKLIF; CDR3nt: TGTGCTCTTGGGACCCCCCTTCCTACGGTTGGGGGATACAAGGCCGATAAACTCATCTTT
abundance: NA; j_gene: TRDJ1; v_gene: TRDV1; d_gene: TRDD3; CDR3aa: CALGDPVRWGIRRPIDTDKLIF; CDR3nt: TGTGCTCTTGGGGACCCAGTACGCTGGGGGATACGTCGACCGATCGACACCGATAAACTCATCTTT